The 13 T cell receptor beta chains below were found in one sample sequenced in a study of blood T cell repertoires in COVID-19. The method was immunoSEQ multiplex PCR; TCRdb's version includes in-frame clones alone and lacks a portion of them. Of about 190,000 clones listed, roughly 80% are singletons. The sample was peripheral blood. These receptors were collected from a man aged 55 to 69 with active or convalescent COVID-19.

The rearrangement uses TRBV11-3 and TRBJ2-5, with 10 bases lining up with TRBD2. CDR1 is SGHNT and CDR2 is YENEEA in the germline V gene. Trimming took 5 bases from V and 6 from J; bases not matched to a gene: 9. This CDR3 spans 15 amino acids. The CDR3 DNA reads TGTGCCAGCAGCCCGCGCAGCGGGAGGGCGCAGACCCAGTACTTC. It specifies CASSPRSGRAQTQYF.

Only one count was recorded for this clone. The gene calls are TRBV2 and TRBJ2-7, with 7 bases that match TRBD2. The CDR3 loop spans 15 amino acids. CDR1 and CDR2 from the germline V gene are SNHLY and FYNNEI. V dropped 6 bases and J dropped 2; count of bases not matched to a gene: 10. In DNA, the CDR3 is TGTGCCAGCAGGGACCTCGGCGGGAGAACCTACGAGCAGTACTTC. This codes for CASRDLGGRTYEQYF. Based on the CDR3 plus reference TRBV2 and TRBJ2-7, the full variable domain is EPEVTQTPSHQVTQMGQEVILRCVPISNHLYFYWYRQILGQKVEFLVSFYNNEISEKSEIFDDQFSVERPDGSNFTLKIRSTKLEDSAMYFCASRDLGGRTYEQYFGPGTRLTVT.

The V gene is TRBV7-3, the J gene TRBJ2-5, with D hard to call. The CDR3 totals 15 residues. V lost 3 bases and J 1 base, leaving 12 bases between the germline ends. Per germline, CDR1 SGHTA and CDR2 FQGTGA. CDR3 protein: CASSFLPSPQETQYF. The CDR3 DNA sequence: TGTGCCAGCAGCTTCCTACCTTCACCCCAAGAGACCCAGTACTTC.

This clone was counted a single time. The chain recombines TRBV27 with TRBJ2-7; weak D call: TRBD1 (5 bases). Germline loops: CDR1 MNHEY, CDR2 SMNVEV (reference sequence). V was pared by 7 bases and J by 3 bases, with 13 bases between. This CDR3 is 13 amino acids long. The CDR3 region is CASTPQGVYEQYF. CDR3 coding DNA: TGTGCCAGCACCCCCCAAGGGGTCTACGAGCAGTACTTC.

The chain joins TRBV7-2 to TRBJ1-1; D is uncertain. Deletions cut 2 bases from V and 5 bases from J, with 9 bases between. The germline V gene encodes CDR1 SGHTA and CDR2 FQGNSA. This CDR3 comprises 13 residues. CDR3: CASSLFEGTEAFF. CDR3 nucleotide sequence: TGTGCCAGCAGCTTATTTGAGGGAACTGAAGCTTTCTTT.

This chain links TRBV6-5 with TRBJ1-1; D is uncertain. The V end was cut by 7 bases, the J end by 1 base, with 10 bases between. Germline-derived CDR1 and CDR2 are MNHEY and SVGAGI. This CDR3 is 13 amino acids long. The CDR3 coding sequence is TGTGCCAGCAAAATAACGGGGAACACTGAAGCTTTCTTT. Protein: CASKITGNTEAFF.

This clone occurred once. The chain's CDR3 is CASSDRGRSTDTQYF. CDR3 nucleotides: TGTGCCAGCAGCGATAGAGGTAGGAGCACAGATACGCAGTATTTT. The rearrangement uses TRBV13 and TRBJ2-3; D is uncertain. Germline V gene sequence: CDR1 PRHDT, CDR2 FYEKMQ (reference sequence). The CDR3 is 15 amino acids. The V gene lost 5 bases and the J gene lost 0 bases, with 12 bases spanning the gap.

J is TRBJ2-4 and V is TRBV27, with 7 positions matching TRBD1. V was clipped by 6 bases and J by 0 bases; unmatched bases: 5. Germline V gives CDR1 MNHEY, CDR2 SMNVEV (reference sequence). The CDR3 loop spans 15 amino acids. The CDR3 DNA reads TGTGCCAGCAGGGGGGACAGACAAGCCAAAAACATTCAGTACTTC. It encodes CASRGDRQAKNIQYF.

The sample holds a few counts of this clone. V gene TRBV28 combines with J gene TRBJ2-5; a weak D match, TRBD1 (6 bases). The V end lost 1 base, the J end lost 1 base, and 16 bases lay between the germline ends. Germline assignment: CDR1 MDHEN and CDR2 SYDVKM. The CDR3 runs to 17 residues. CDR3: CASSLSLHRVSQETQYF. CDR3 coding DNA: TGTGCCAGCAGTTTATCCCTTCACAGGGTCTCCCAAGAGACCCAGTACTTC.

This clone showed up just a few times. The chain couples TRBV20-1 to TRBJ2-7; D not certain. Germline assignment: CDR1 DFQATT and CDR2 SNEGSKA (reference sequence). Trimming removed 5 bases from V and 0 bases from J, with 5 bases in between. The CDR3 is 11 residues long. The CDR3, as DNA: TGCAGTGCTCTAGACTCCTACGAGCAGTACTTC. This sequence encodes CSALDSYEQYF.

The chain couples TRBV10-2 to TRBJ2-7; 15 bases match TRBD2. V trimming: 3 bases; J trimming: 2 bases; junction bases outside the gene matches: 11. There are 19 residues in the CDR3. Germline CDR1 WSHSY, CDR2 SAAADI. CDR3 DNA sequence: TGCGCCAGCAGTGATCCCGGACTAGCGGGAGGGCCCCCCCCCTACGAGCAGTACTTC. This gives the protein CASSDPGLAGGPPPYEQYF.

The J gene is TRBJ1-5, the V gene TRBV28, with 9 bases lining up with TRBD1. V shed 9 bases and J 5 bases; nucleotides not matched to a gene: 11. The germline V gene has CDR1 MDHEN and CDR2 SYDVKM. CDR3 length: 15 amino acids. The DNA of the CDR3 is TGTGCCAGTAGAGATGGGACAGGGACGCATCAGCCCCAGCATTTT. Translating it yields CASRDGTGTHQPQHF.

The chain is built from TRBV7-3 and TRBJ1-6; D possibly corresponds to TRBD1 (5 bases). Germline CDR1 SGHTA, CDR2 FQGTGA. V was trimmed by 1 base and J by 0 bases, leaving 22 bases between them. This CDR3 has 21 amino acids. The CDR3 DNA reads TGTGCCAGCAGCTTAAAGTCGCGGGGCGGCCAGGCGAGCTCCTATAATTCACCCCTCCACTTT. Protein product: CASSLKSRGGQASSYNSPLHF. The full variable domain, with the rest looked up from reference TRBV7-3 and TRBJ1-6, is GAGVSQTPSNKVTEKGKYVELRCDPISGHTALYWYRQSLGQGPEFLIYFQGTGAADDSGLPNDRFFAVRPEGSVSTLKIQRTERGDSAVYLCASSLKSRGGQASSYNSPLHFGNGTRLTVT.